The 17 T cell receptor beta chains in this list originate from one sample, sequenced in a study of shared clonotypes between healthy human individuals. Measured with immunoSEQ multiplex PCR; TCRdb has only the in-frame clones, and not every one. The sample shows under 2.5 million clones, 85% to 95% of them seen only once. Sequencing input: naive CD4+ T cells from PBMCs. As to subset: CD45RA+ positively selected. The source is a man between 18 and 35 years old in good health. Some clones in this sample may be carry-over from other donors' samples.

The rearrangement joins TRBV7-3 to TRBJ2-3; no reliable D call. V lost 5 bases and J lost 1, with 10 bases in between. In germline, CDR1 is SGHTA, CDR2 FQGTGA. The CDR3 is 14 residues long. The CDR3 loop is CASSPLQGTDTQYF. The CDR3 DNA follows: TGTGCCAGCAGCCCACTTCAGGGCACAGATACGCAGTATTTT.

V is TRBV25-1 and J is TRBJ1-1; TRBD1 matches 7 bases. CDR1 is MGHDK, CDR2 SYGVNS, per germline. The CDR3 is made up of 15 amino acids. V shed 2 bases, J shed 1 base, and the junction held 4 bases outside the gene matches. The CDR3, as DNA: TGTGCCAGCAGTGAAACGGGACAGCCGAACACTGAAGCTTTCTTT. This gives the protein CASSETGQPNTEAFF.

The V and J genes are TRBV6-5 and TRBJ2-7; unclear D gene. The CDR3 extends over 14 amino acids. The V and J ends lost 2 bases and 0 bases respectively, with 8 bases between them. Germline values: CDR1 MNHEY, CDR2 SVGAGI. Here the CDR3 reads CASSYHSSSYEQYF. CDR3 coding DNA: TGTGCCAGCAGTTACCACTCCAGCTCCTACGAGCAGTACTTC.

V is TRBV5-1 and J is TRBJ2-2; maybe TRBD2 (6 bases). This CDR3 has 15 amino acids. The germline V gene encodes CDR1 SGHRS and CDR2 YFSETQ. V was clipped by 0 bases and J by 7 bases, with 13 bases between them. Here the CDR3 reads CASSLEVLAGGELFF. The CDR3 coding sequence is TGCGCCAGCAGCTTGGAGGTACTAGCTGGCGGGGAGCTGTTTTTT. Variable domain in full (rest from reference TRBV5-1 and TRBJ2-2): KAGVTQTPRYLIKTRGQQVTLSCSPISGHRSVSWYQQTPGQGLQFLFEYFSETQRNKGNFPGRFSGRQFSNSRSEMNVSTLELGDSALYLCASSLEVLAGGELFFGEGSRLTVL.

The chain links TRBV4-1 to TRBJ2-5, with 11 positions matching TRBD2. The V and J ends lost 2 bases and 4 bases, in that order; junction bases with no gene match: 3. The V gene's germline CDR1 is MGHRA and CDR2 YSYEKL. The CDR3 is made up of 15 amino acids. CDR3 sequence (DNA): TGCGCCAGCAGCCAATCCCTAGCGGGAGGAGAGACCCAGTACTTC. Translating it yields CASSQSLAGGETQYF.

The V gene is TRBV6-6, the J gene TRBJ1-1; TRBD1 is a possible D gene (6 bases). With 5 bases removed from V and 8 bases from J, the gap between germline ends came to 9 bases. The germline CDR1 and CDR2 sequences are MNHNY and SVGAGI (reference sequence). The CDR3 runs 11 residues. The CDR3 DNA is TGTGCCAGCAGTACCGGGACAGAAGCTTTCTTT. This gives the protein CASSTGTEAFF.

The rearrangement uses TRBV2 and TRBJ1-4; no clear D. Trimming left V 4 bases short and J 7 bases short, with 13 bases between. The CDR3 loop spans 14 amino acids. Germline CDR1 reads SNHLY; CDR2 reads FYNNEI. The CDR3 nucleotides read TGTGCCAGCAGTGGGCCGGAGGTCGGTGAAAAACTGTTTTTT. Translation gives CASSGPEVGEKLFF. Complete variable domain (other parts from reference TRBV2 and TRBJ1-4): EPEVTQTPSHQVTQMGQEVILRCVPISNHLYFYWYRQILGQKVEFLVSFYNNEISEKSEIFDDQFSVERPDGSNFTLKIRSTKLEDSAMYFCASSGPEVGEKLFFGSGTQLSVL.

The chain has TRBV11-3 and TRBJ2-5; TRBD1 is a possible D gene (5 bases). V gave up 5 bases and J gave up 1 base, with 11 bases separating them. The V gene's germline CDR1 is SGHNT and CDR2 YENEEA. The length of the CDR3 is 14 residues. In DNA form, the CDR3 reads TGTGCCAGCAGCCCAGGGCCCTCCCAAGAGACCCAGTACTTC. As protein: CASSPGPSQETQYF.

The chain is built from TRBV15 and TRBJ1-2; TRBD1 matches 7 bases. J was trimmed by 2 bases and V by 5 bases; bases with no gene match: 2. Looked up from germline, CDR1 is LNHNV and CDR2 is YYDKDF (reference sequence). CDR3 size: 13 residues. The CDR3 reads CATSATGNYGYTF. The CDR3 DNA follows: TGTGCCACCAGCGCGACAGGGAACTATGGCTACACCTTC.

Notes on this clone: Compared with germline, one end of the junction differs, possibly owing to a read error. This chain connects TRBV2 to TRBJ2-1; D not resolved. The CDR3 loop spans 12 amino acids. Germline CDR1 SNHLY, CDR2 FYNNEI. CDR3 bases: TGTGCCAGCAGTGGGGGTTTCAATCAGCAGTTCTTC. Residues: CASSGGFNQQFF.

On this clone itself: In the same sample, other DNA sequences code for this CDR3. The chain combines TRBV7-6 with TRBJ1-1; maybe TRBD1 (5 bases). The CDR3 runs to 15 residues. V dropped 1 base and J dropped 5 bases, with 14 bases sitting between them. CDR1 is SGHVS and CDR2 is FNYEAQ in the germline V gene. The CDR3 bases are TGTGCCAGCAGCTTAGTAGTGCAGGGAGGGACTGAAGCTTTCTTT. Its translation: CASSLVVQGGTEAFF. The full variable domain, completed using reference TRBV7-6 and TRBJ1-1, is GAGVSQSPRYKVTKRGQDVALRCDPISGHVSLYWYRQALGQGPEFLTYFNYEAQQDKSGLPNDRFSAERPEGSISTLTIQRTEQRDSAMYRCASSLVVQGGTEAFFGQGTRLTVV.

The CDR3 DNA is TGCGCCAGCAGCTCCGGGACTAGCGGGAGATACACCGGGGAGCTGTTTTTT. This sequence encodes CASSSGTSGRYTGELFF. The chain couples TRBV5-1 to TRBJ2-2, with 14 bases identical to TRBD2. With V trimmed by 3 bases and J by 3 bases, 4 bases remained unmatched. The CDR3 has 17 residues. Germline V CDR1 and CDR2: SGHRS, YFSETQ.

The V gene is TRBV28, the J gene TRBJ2-5; 8 nucleotides align to TRBD2. CDR1 MDHEN and CDR2 SYDVKM come from the germline V gene. The ends lost 3 bases at V and 1 base at J; junction bases unmatched: 7. CDR3 length: 16 residues. This CDR3 is CASSFGVAGPQETQYF. In DNA, the CDR3 is TGTGCCAGCAGTTTTGGAGTAGCGGGGCCCCAAGAGACCCAGTACTTC.

The rearrangement uses TRBV29-1 and TRBJ2-1; a weak D match, TRBD1 (5 bases). V shed 2 bases and J shed 15 bases, with 17 bases lying between them. The CDR3 loop spans 12 amino acids. CDR1 SQVTM and CDR2 ANQGSEA come from the germline V gene. CDR3 protein: CSVERGRESWFF. In nucleotides, the CDR3 is TGCAGCGTTGAAAGGGGCAGGGAATCGTGGTTCTTC.

The chain links TRBV28 to TRBJ1-5; 7 nucleotides line up with TRBD1. The CDR3 runs 13 residues. V was pared by 6 bases and J by 7 bases, with 6 bases of the junction left unmatched. CDR1 and CDR2 (germline): MDHEN, SYDVKM. The CDR3 sequence: CASREGAGQPQHF. The CDR3 DNA is TGTGCCAGCAGAGAGGGGGCTGGGCAGCCCCAGCATTTT.

CDR3 nucleotide sequence: TGTGCCAGCAGGACGTCGCTAGCGGACAACAATGAGCAGTTCTTC. Translating gives CASRTSLADNNEQFF. The gene calls are TRBV7-2 and TRBJ2-1, with 7 bases that match TRBD2. V shed 6 bases and J 5 bases; nucleotides not matched to a gene: 10. The CDR3 loop spans 15 amino acids. Germline V CDR1 and CDR2: SGHTA, FQGNSA.

The table lists this clone with a count of one. V usage is TRBV7-2 and J usage is TRBJ1-2; 7 bases are shared with TRBD1. This CDR3 contains 16 residues. After removal of 1 base from V and 4 bases from J, the junction contained 9 bases not matched to a gene. CDR1 and CDR2 (germline): SGHTA, FQGNSA. CDR3 sequence reads: CASSLVRQGLLYGYTF. For the CDR3, the DNA is TGTGCCAGCAGCTTAGTCAGACAGGGTCTACTCTATGGCTACACCTTC.